Presented here are 26 T cell receptor beta chains from one specimen sequenced in a study of T cells after yellow fever vaccination. Each CDR3 protein is one row after TCRdb ran MiXCR on the 5' RACE reads. The sample holds around 100,000 distinct CDR3 sequences, 7% to 8.5% seen once. Here the sequenced sample was CD8+ T cells sorted from PBMCs, taken 45 days after the yellow fever booster vaccination. These receptors were taken from a man aged 25 to 40 who received the YFV17D yellow fever vaccine.

The rearrangement uses TRBV29-1 and TRBJ2-7, with 8 bases fitting TRBD2. Germline V CDR1 and CDR2: SQVTM, ANQGSEA. The length of the CDR3 is 12 residues. With 4 bases clipped from V and 3 bases from J, the junction kept 2 bases outside the gene matches. The chain's CDR3 is CSVVGGVYEQYF. The CDR3 DNA sequence: TGCAGCGTTGTCGGGGGGGTCTACGAGCAGTACTTC.

This clonotype was seen ten or more times. This chain connects TRBV5-4 to TRBJ1-1; D is perhaps TRBD1 (5 bases). CDR1 is SGHNT, CDR2 YYREEE, per germline (reference sequence). This CDR3 has 14 residues. The V end was cut by 3 bases, the J end by 0 bases, with 9 bases between. In DNA, the CDR3 is TGTGCCAGCAGCTCGGGACTCATGAACACTGAAGCTTTCTTT. It yields the protein CASSSGLMNTEAFF. Complete variable domain (other parts from reference TRBV5-4 and TRBJ1-1): ETGVTQSPTHLIKTRGQQVTLRCSSQSGHNTVSWYQQALGQGPQFIFQYYREEENGRGNFPPRFSGLQFPNYSSELNVNALELDDSALYLCASSSGLMNTEAFFGQGTRLTVV.

This clonotype was detected ten times or more. The V gene is TRBV12-3 or TRBV12-4, the J gene TRBJ2-5; a possible D gene is TRBD2 (6 bases). V gave up 3 bases and J gave up 5 bases, with 19 bases separating them. This CDR3 has 16 residues. CDR3 amino acids: CASSFSPGVMVETQYF. Here the CDR3 DNA reads TGTGCCAGCAGTTTCAGTCCGGGAGTTATGGTTGAGACCCAGTACTTC.

The rearrangement uses TRBV7-2 and TRBJ1-1; D unclear. The CDR3 runs to 13 residues. The germline CDR1 and CDR2 sequences are SGHTA and FQGNSA. V lost 3 bases to trimming and J lost 2 bases, with 7 bases between them. CDR3 protein: CASSFGINTEAFF. The CDR3 nucleotides are TGTGCCAGCAGCTTCGGGATCAACACTGAAGCTTTCTTT.

The chain uses TRBV5-5 and TRBJ2-7; perhaps TRBD2 as D (6 bases). V was cut by 1 base and J by 7 bases, with 15 bases left in between. CDR3 length: 14 residues. CDR1 is SGHKS and CDR2 is YYEKEE in the germline V gene (reference sequence). The CDR3 DNA reads as TGTGCCAGCAGCTTGATTGGTGGGGAGGATGAGCAGTACTTC. Translated, it gives CASSLIGGEDEQYF.

For this clonotype: One base away lies a much larger clone, so this may be a sequencing read error. The rearrangement joins TRBV27 to TRBJ2-3; D remains unclear. CDR1 and CDR2 from the germline V gene are MNHEY and SMNVEV (reference sequence). The CDR3 contains 16 residues. Trimming left V 11 bases short and J 0 bases short, with 21 bases between. CDR3 region: CASGRILTYSTDTQYF. In nucleotides, the CDR3 is TGTGCCTCTGGGCGGATCCTTACCTATAGCACAGATACGCAGTATTTT.

This clonotype appeared a few times. The chain links TRBV12-3 or TRBV12-4 to TRBJ1-5, with D possibly being TRBD1 (5 bases). The CDR3 extends over 14 amino acids. Trimming removed 7 bases from V and 2 bases from J, with 12 bases in between. The CDR3 region is CASIMGEGNQPQHF. DNA for the CDR3: TGTGCCAGCATAATGGGGGAGGGCAATCAGCCCCAGCATTTT.

Within the sample, this clonotype is medium-sized. The J gene is TRBJ2-3, the V gene TRBV9; 8 bases agree with TRBD2. Germline lookup yields CDR1 SGDLS and CDR2 YYNGEE. Unmatched junction bases numbered 9, after V lost 0 bases and J lost 0 bases. The CDR3 covers 18 residues. CDR3 DNA sequence: TGTGCCAGCAGCGTAGCTTTGGGTGCTAGCGGGAGCACAGATACGCAGTATTTT. Amino acids: CASSVALGASGSTDTQYF.

In its sample, this clonotype was seen many times. This sequence joins TRBV7-9 and TRBJ2-7; 7 positions match TRBD2. CDR3 length: 15 amino acids. V was pared by 4 bases and J by 2 bases, with 8 bases of the junction left unmatched. Germline V gives CDR1 SEHNR, CDR2 FQNEAQ (reference sequence). In nucleotides, the CDR3 is TGTGCCAGCAGCTCCCCAGAAACTAGCGCCTACGAGCAGTACTTC. Residues: CASSSPETSAYEQYF.

This clonotype was observed at least ten times. This chain's CDR3 is CASSLRTGANLYEQYF. In nucleotides, the CDR3 is TGTGCCAGCAGTTTAAGGACAGGGGCGAATCTCTACGAGCAGTACTTC. The chain employs TRBV27 and TRBJ2-7; 9 bases line up with TRBD1. The V and J ends lost 2 bases and 3 bases, in that order; junction bases with no gene match: 8. Germline V gene data show CDR1 as MNHEY and CDR2 as SMNVEV (reference sequence). The CDR3 is made up of 16 amino acids.

Ten or more counts support this clonotype. This chain connects TRBV12-3 or TRBV12-4 to TRBJ2-7; the match to TRBD2 covers 7 bases. This CDR3 is 15 amino acids long. After removal of 6 bases from V and 3 bases from J, the junction contained 11 bases not matched to a gene. Here the CDR3 reads CASSYYLAEHYEQYF. The DNA for the CDR3 is TGTGCCAGCAGCTATTATCTAGCGGAGCACTACGAGCAGTACTTC.

At least ten counts were recorded for this clonotype. The V and J genes are TRBV7-9 and TRBJ2-7, with 8 bases aligning to TRBD1. The trim removed 4 bases at V and 2 bases at J, leaving 7 bases unmatched. From germline, CDR1 is SEHNR and CDR2 FQNEAQ (reference sequence). This CDR3 spans 15 amino acids. The CDR3 DNA reads as TGTGCCAGCAGCTCAGACAGGGGTCCAGCCTACGAGCAGTACTTC. Protein sequence: CASSSDRGPAYEQYF.

This clonotype was picked up many times. The chain is built from TRBV20-1 and TRBJ1-2; TRBD1 agrees at 9 bases. The germline gives CDR1 DFQATT, CDR2 SNEGSKA (reference sequence). Germline trimming cut 6 bases from V and 4 bases from J; bases unmatched to any gene: 9. The CDR3 is made up of 14 amino acids. The CDR3 bases are TGCAGTGCGGAGGGACAGGGCTGGGGCTATGGCTACACCTTC. Encoded protein: CSAEGQGWGYGYTF.

This clonotype has at least ten counts. The chain carries TRBV29-1 and TRBJ2-7; no definite D call. CDR3 length: 13 residues. Germline lookup yields CDR1 SQVTM and CDR2 ANQGSEA. Trimming took off 2 bases at V and 4 bases at J, with 12 bases between the two ends. The CDR3 protein is CSVETTQDYEQYF. The DNA for the CDR3 is TGCAGCGTTGAAACGACGCAGGATTACGAGCAGTACTTC.

This clonotype was counted ten times or more. The chain couples TRBV7-6 to TRBJ2-1; D is ambiguous. The germline V gene encodes CDR1 SGHVS and CDR2 FNYEAQ. V gave up 2 bases and J gave up 7 bases, with 15 bases separating them. This CDR3 has 15 residues. CDR3 residues: CASSLSLYLGNEQFF. In DNA form, the CDR3 reads TGTGCCAGCAGCTTAAGTCTCTATCTCGGGAATGAGCAGTTCTTC.

This clonotype has ten or more counts. This rearrangement joins TRBV28 to TRBJ2-1, with 9 bases lining up with TRBD2. The germline V gene encodes CDR1 MDHEN and CDR2 SYDVKM. This CDR3 region has 15 residues. J gave up 8 bases and V 9 bases, and 14 bases lay outside the gene matches. CDR3: CASRWTFAGGHEQFF. CDR3 in DNA: TGTGCCAGTCGCTGGACTTTCGCGGGAGGGCATGAGCAGTTCTTC.

The sample holds many counts of this clonotype. This CDR3 is CASSQDPPGVSNQPQHF. The CDR3 DNA reads as TGCGCCAGCAGCCAAGATCCACCAGGGGTAAGCAATCAGCCCCAGCATTTT. V and J are TRBV4-3 and TRBJ1-5; D is perhaps TRBD1 (6 bases). Germline loops: CDR1 LGHNA, CDR2 YSLEER. CDR3 length: 17 amino acids. The V end was cut by 0 bases, the J end by 1 base, with 13 bases between.

In its sample, this clonotype was seen a few times. The chain recombines TRBV2 with TRBJ2-1; perhaps TRBD2 as D (5 bases). The CDR3 has 14 amino acids. Trimming pared 1 base from V and 8 bases from J, leaving 12 bases between. Germline V gives CDR1 SNHLY, CDR2 FYNNEI. The CDR3 DNA sequence: TGTGCCAGCAGTGAAGTCACGAGGGATGATGAGCAGTTCTTC. It specifies CASSEVTRDDEQFF.

This clonotype was recorded at least ten times. The V call is TRBV19, the J call TRBJ2-1; D is perhaps TRBD2 (6 bases). From germline, CDR1 is LNHDA and CDR2 SQIVND (reference sequence). V was shortened by 4 bases and J by 8 bases, with 27 bases between the two germline ends. This CDR3 is built from 18 residues. The CDR3 bases are TGTGCCAGTAGTACTATTCTCCGATCTAGCGAGATGGGGCATGAGCAGTTCTTC. This sequence encodes CASSTILRSSEMGHEQFF.

Ten or more counts support this clonotype. This chain links TRBV7-9 with TRBJ1-1; the match to TRBD1 covers 11 bases. The germline V gene has CDR1 SEHNR and CDR2 FQNEAQ (reference sequence). The CDR3 is 15 residues long. The ends lost 5 bases at V and 5 bases at J; junction bases unmatched: 7. The CDR3 DNA follows: TGTGCCAGCAGCGGCCCGGGACAGGGGGTTACTGAAGCTTTCTTT. Its translation: CASSGPGQGVTEAFF.

This clonotype has at least ten counts. This chain connects TRBV27 to TRBJ1-2; D is undetermined. CDR3 length: 14 amino acids. V was cut by 4 bases and J by 1 base, with 10 bases left in between. CDR1 is MNHEY and CDR2 is SMNVEV in the germline V gene (reference sequence). The CDR3 region is CASSSGAFNYGYTF. The CDR3 DNA follows: TGTGCCAGCAGTTCCGGCGCTTTTAACTATGGCTACACCTTC.

This clonotype was detected many times. V and J are TRBV7-9 and TRBJ2-7; maybe TRBD1 (6 bases). In germline, CDR1 is SEHNR, CDR2 FQNEAQ (reference sequence). V was pared by 3 bases and J by 5 bases, with 11 bases between. The CDR3 covers 13 residues. The DNA for the CDR3 is TGTGCCAGCAGCTTCCCCGACAGGAACGAGCAGTACTTC. Its protein product is CASSFPDRNEQYF.

Ten or more counts support this clonotype. The chain couples TRBV29-1 to TRBJ2-7; no clear D gene. The V end lost 4 bases, the J end lost 1 base, and 8 bases lay between the germline ends. CDR3 length equals 12 residues. CDR1 SQVTM and CDR2 ANQGSEA come from the germline V gene. CDR3 amino acids: CSVVGPSYEQYF. CDR3 coding DNA: TGCAGCGTTGTAGGACCTTCCTACGAGCAGTACTTC.

With respect to this clonotype: It may be a read error: a sequence one base away is much more abundant. The final CDR3 position lacks the conserved phenylalanine or tryptophan, pointing to a likely read error. J is TRBJ2-1 and V is TRBV15; D remains unclear. V lost 1 base, J lost 9 bases, and 4 bases lay in between. The length of the CDR3 is 11 residues. Per the germline V gene, CDR1 is LNHNV and CDR2 is YYDKDF (reference sequence). This chain's CDR3 is CATSRGVEQFL. The CDR3 DNA reads as TGTGCCACCAGCAGAGGAGTTGAGCAGTTCTTA.

This clonotype has a count of ten or more. The chain combines TRBV4-3 with TRBJ2-7, with 14 bases that match TRBD2. The CDR3 is 18 residues long. From germline, CDR1 is LGHNA and CDR2 YSLEER. The V gene end was trimmed by 4 bases and the J gene end by 1 base; junction bases not matched to a gene: 9. In nucleotides, the CDR3 is TGCGCCAGCAGCCCGACTAGACTAGCGGGAGGGCAGTCCTACGAGCAGTACTTC. Its translation is CASSPTRLAGGQSYEQYF.

This clonotype occurred many times. This rearrangement joins TRBV5-1 to TRBJ1-1; D perhaps matches TRBD1 (6 bases). The germline gives CDR1 SGHRS, CDR2 YFSETQ. CDR3 size: 12 residues. V lost 3 bases to trimming and J lost 9 bases, with 12 bases between them. The DNA for the CDR3 is TGCGCCAGCAGCTCCCTACAGGGAAAAGCTTTCTTT. Translated: CASSSLQGKAFF.